The 6 T cell receptor beta chains listed next were all sequenced from one sample in a study of blood T cell repertoires in COVID-19. Here immunoSEQ multiplex PCR was the method, and the copy in TCRdb shows in-frame clones only, minus some. The table shows about 220,000 clones, with just over 85% occurring only once. The sequenced sample was PBMCs or T cells enriched from blood (not recorded which). Every receptor here comes from a woman aged 40 to 55 with acute COVID-19.

The chain couples TRBV7-6 to TRBJ1-4; 7 bases are shared with TRBD1. Germline CDR1 reads SGHVS; CDR2 reads FNYEAQ. Trimming took 5 bases from V and 16 from J; bases not matched to a gene: 13. The CDR3 is made up of 13 amino acids. As DNA, the CDR3 is TGTGCCAGCAGCCAGCGGACAGGCGCCCAACAGTTTTTT. Translating gives CASSQRTGAQQFF.

This chain uses TRBV6-5 with TRBJ2-3; 10 bases align to TRBD1. Germline CDR1 reads MNHEY; CDR2 reads SVGAGI. This CDR3 is built from 15 residues. With 2 bases clipped from V and 6 bases from J, the junction kept 5 bases outside the gene matches. The CDR3 region is CASSYRGQGKDTQYF. For the CDR3, the DNA is TGTGCCAGCAGTTACCGGGGACAGGGGAAGGATACGCAGTATTTT.

The chain has TRBV11-2 and TRBJ2-1; a weak D match, TRBD2 (6 bases). The ends were cut back, 6 bases at V and 5 bases at J, with 26 bases in the middle. Per the germline V gene, CDR1 is SGHAT and CDR2 is FQNNGV. CDR3 length: 18 amino acids. This chain's CDR3 is CASRISRAGISTDNEQFF. The CDR3 nucleotides are TGTGCCAGCAGAATTAGTCGGGCGGGGATAAGTACCGACAATGAGCAGTTCTTC.

This chain joins TRBV5-5 and TRBJ2-3, with 9 bases aligning to TRBD2. The length of the CDR3 is 18 residues. Germline V CDR1 and CDR2: SGHKS, YYEKEE (reference sequence). Unmatched junction bases numbered 13, after V lost 2 bases and J lost 3 bases. The CDR3 region has the DNA TGTGCCAGCAGCTTAAAAGCGGGGGGACTTAAACTTACAGATACGCAGTATTTT. Translated, it gives CASSLKAGGLKLTDTQYF.

The chain joins TRBV5-1 to TRBJ2-5; D possibly corresponds to TRBD2 (5 bases). CDR3 length: 13 amino acids. The V and J ends lost 4 bases and 1 base respectively, with 8 bases between them. From germline, CDR1 is SGHRS and CDR2 YFSETQ. CDR3 sequence reads: CASSGGSQETQYF. CDR3 bases: TGCGCCAGCAGCGGCGGGTCCCAAGAGACCCAGTACTTC. Combining the CDR3 with reference TRBV5-1 and TRBJ2-5 gives the whole variable domain KAGVTQTPRYLIKTRGQQVTLSCSPISGHRSVSWYQQTPGQGLQFLFEYFSETQRNKGNFPGRFSGRQFSNSRSEMNVSTLELGDSALYLCASSGGSQETQYFGPGTRLLVL.

The chain is built from TRBV7-9 and TRBJ2-1; D might be TRBD2 (7 bases). Germline assignment: CDR1 SEHNR and CDR2 FQNEAQ (reference sequence). V lost 2 bases and J 9 bases, leaving 17 bases between the germline ends. The CDR3 length is 15 residues. Here the CDR3 DNA reads TGTGCCAGCAGCTTAACGGGGGGCGCTGCAGTTGAGCAGTTCTTC. Translating gives CASSLTGGAAVEQFF.